The 19 T cell receptor beta chains presented below share a single source sample, sequenced in a study of blood T cell repertoires in COVID-19. Generated by immunoSEQ multiplex PCR, the TCRdb table keeps only in-frame clones and is missing some. This table has about 230,000 clones, roughly 80% appearing once. Sequenced sample: peripheral blood. The receptor source for this set is a woman of 80 years or more with acute or convalescent COVID-19.

The chain combines TRBV6-5 with TRBJ2-7; D is ambiguous. CDR3 length equals 14 residues. The germline gives CDR1 MNHEY, CDR2 SVGAGI. V lost 5 bases, J lost 4 bases, and 15 bases lay in between. The CDR3 DNA sequence: TGTGCCAGCAGTCCCCATGGCACAGTTTACGAGCAGTACTTC. It is translated as CASSPHGTVYEQYF.

CDR3 in DNA: TGTGCCAGCAGCGCCGGGACAGGACTAATTCACTCTGGAAACACCATATATTTT. It codes for CASSAGTGLIHSGNTIYF. V usage is TRBV7-6 and J usage is TRBJ1-3; 8 nucleotides agree with TRBD1. The CDR3 spans 18 residues. CDR1 and CDR2 (germline): SGHVS, FNYEAQ. The trim removed 5 bases at V and 0 bases at J, leaving 12 bases unmatched.

The DNA for the CDR3 is TGTGCCAGTAGTTCCCCGGGGAACGAGAACACTGAAGCTTTCTTT. Protein: CASSSPGNENTEAFF. The V and J genes are TRBV19 and TRBJ1-1; unclear D gene. Germline V gene lookup returns CDR1 LNHDA and CDR2 SQIVND (reference sequence). The CDR3 has 15 amino acids. Trimming took off 5 bases at V and 1 base at J, with 14 bases between the two ends.

The chain joins TRBV3-1 (or the pseudogene TRBV3-2) to TRBJ2-3; 13 bases match TRBD2. With 9 bases clipped from V and 1 base from J, the junction kept 4 bases outside the gene matches. The CDR3 extends over 15 amino acids. From germline, CDR1 is LGHDT and CDR2 YNNKEL (reference sequence). CDR3 DNA sequence: TGTGCCAGTTATGGACTAGCGGGGGGCACAGATACGCAGTATTTT. Protein: CASYGLAGGTDTQYF.

The J gene is TRBJ1-3, the V gene TRBV18, with no clear D. The V end lost 1 base, the J end lost 4 bases, and 14 bases lay between the germline ends. Germline V CDR1 and CDR2: KGHSH, LQKENI. This CDR3 spans 16 amino acids. The CDR3 spells CASSPQSSRVGNTIYF. The CDR3 coding sequence is TGTGCCAGCTCACCACAATCGAGTCGAGTAGGAAACACCATATATTTT.

This clone was observed a single time. The genes are TRBV29-1 and TRBJ1-5; D is possibly TRBD1 (5 bases). Germline CDR1 reads SQVTM; CDR2 reads ANQGSEA. This CDR3 has 14 amino acids. The V gene lost 6 bases and the J gene lost 4 bases, with 16 bases spanning the gap. The chain's CDR3 is CSVKGRGGNQPQHF. The CDR3 DNA is TGCAGCGTCAAGGGACGGGGAGGGAATCAGCCCCAGCATTTT. The entire variable domain, with the rest obtained from reference TRBV29-1 and TRBJ1-5, is as follows: SAVISQKPSRDICQRGTSLTIQCQVDSQVTMMFWYRQQPGQSLTLIATANQGSEATYESGFVIDKFPISRPNLTFSTLTVSNMSPEDSSIYLCSVKGRGGNQPQHFGDGTRLSIL.

This clone has a single count. Its ends do not fully match the called genes, so a read error is possible. The V and J genes are TRBV2 and TRBJ1-5, with TRBD1 matching over 10 bases. The CDR3 is 16 residues long. Germline CDR1 reads SNHLY; CDR2 reads FYNNEI. DNA for the CDR3: TGTGCAAGCAGACTTGGGACAGGGGCGAGCAATCAGCCCCAGCATTTT. Protein sequence: CASRLGTGASNQPQHF.

This chain uses TRBV10-3 with TRBJ1-4, with 9 bases matching TRBD1. The length of the CDR3 is 18 residues. The junction had 10 bases not matched to a gene; V was cut back by 2 bases and J by 3 bases. CDR1 and CDR2 (germline): ENHRY, SYGVKD. CDR3 amino acids: CAISEDRGTLSPNEKLFF. The CDR3 DNA sequence: TGTGCCATCAGTGAGGACAGGGGGACCCTCTCTCCTAATGAAAAACTGTTTTTT.

This clone has only one observation. The CDR3 sequence is CASSRGPLGGNEQFF. The DNA of the CDR3 is TGTGCCTCTTCACGGGGACCTTTGGGAGGGAATGAGCAGTTCTTC. The rearrangement links TRBV2 to TRBJ2-1; 7 bases match TRBD2. The CDR3 has 15 residues. Germline values: CDR1 SNHLY, CDR2 FYNNEI. The junction had 17 bases not matched to a gene; V was cut back by 11 bases and J by 7 bases.

This clone was counted only a few times. The chain recombines TRBV25-1 with TRBJ2-7, with 12 positions matching TRBD2. The CDR3 consists of 13 residues. V was pared by 7 bases and J by 6 bases, with 4 bases of the junction left unmatched. Germline assignment: CDR1 MGHDK and CDR2 SYGVNS. In nucleotides, the CDR3 is TGTGCCAGCAAGCCGGGACTAGCGGGCGAGCAGTACTTC. Protein sequence: CASKPGLAGEQYF.

The chain joins TRBV7-2 to TRBJ1-2; possibly TRBD1 for D (6 bases). Germline V gene lookup returns CDR1 SGHTA and CDR2 FQGNSA. V was shortened by 4 bases and J by 4 bases, with 10 bases between the two germline ends. This CDR3 spans 13 amino acids. In nucleotides, the CDR3 is TGTGCCAGCAGCTACCAGGGGCCCTATGGCTACACCTTC. The encoded protein is CASSYQGPYGYTF.

This chain links TRBV28 with TRBJ1-5, with 7 bases fitting TRBD1. V dropped 7 bases and J dropped 1; count of bases not matched to a gene: 1. The CDR3 spans 13 residues. Germline lookup yields CDR1 MDHEN and CDR2 SYDVKM. Here the CDR3 DNA reads TGTGCCAGCAAACAGGGGAGCAATCAGCCCCAGCATTTT. Translating it yields CASKQGSNQPQHF.

The V gene is TRBV30, the J gene TRBJ1-2; 10 positions match TRBD1. The CDR3 has 13 residues. V lost 8 bases to trimming and J lost 8 bases; unmatched junction nucleotides: 11. CDR1 and CDR2 (germline): GTSNPN, SVGIG (reference sequence). The CDR3 reads CAGRDRGSWGYTF. DNA for the CDR3: TGTGCCGGGCGGGACAGGGGCTCGTGGGGCTACACCTTC.

The J gene is TRBJ2-2, the V gene TRBV9, with a possible D match to TRBD2 (6 bases). In germline, CDR1 is SGDLS, CDR2 YYNGEE. The CDR3 consists of 14 residues. V lost 4 bases and J lost 4, with 11 bases in between. The CDR3 DNA reads TGTGCCAGCAGCTTGGGACTCAGCACCGGGGAGCTGTTTTTT. It specifies CASSLGLSTGELFF.

The J gene is TRBJ2-1, the V gene TRBV7-3; D is unresolved. This CDR3 is built from 15 residues. The V gene lost 3 bases and the J gene lost 5 bases, with 14 bases spanning the gap. The germline CDR1 and CDR2 sequences are SGHTA and FQGTGA. CDR3 loop: CASSFSGAVDNEQFF. The DNA for the CDR3 is TGTGCCAGCAGCTTTTCAGGTGCCGTTGACAATGAGCAGTTCTTC.

The V and J genes are TRBV3-1 (or the pseudogene TRBV3-2) and TRBJ2-1; 11 bases fit TRBD2. The CDR3 length is 16 residues. CDR1 is LGHDT, CDR2 YNNKEL, per germline (reference sequence). V lost 5 bases to trimming and J lost 6 bases; unmatched junction nucleotides: 9. CDR3 loop: CASSVERLAGPNEQFF. CDR3 DNA: TGTGCCAGCAGCGTAGAACGACTAGCGGGGCCCAATGAGCAGTTCTTC.

The table lists this clone with many counts. The chain couples TRBV7-6 to TRBJ2-2; D is uncertain. V lost 0 bases to trimming and J lost 3 bases, with 8 bases between them. This CDR3 has 15 residues. Germline V gene sequence: CDR1 SGHVS, CDR2 FNYEAQ. The CDR3 protein is CASSLAASYTGELFF. CDR3 nucleotides: TGTGCCAGCAGCTTAGCGGCATCCTACACCGGGGAGCTGTTTTTT. The whole variable domain, remainder taken from reference TRBV7-6 and TRBJ2-2, is GAGVSQSPRYKVTKRGQDVALRCDPISGHVSLYWYRQALGQGPEFLTYFNYEAQQDKSGLPNDRFSAERPEGSISTLTIQRTEQRDSAMYRCASSLAASYTGELFFGEGSRLTVL.

A few counts support this clone. The chain has TRBV4-1 and TRBJ1-1; D is uncertain. The CDR3 covers 18 residues. CDR1 is MGHRA, CDR2 YSYEKL, per germline. V lost 2 bases, J lost 1 base, and 20 bases lay in between. CDR3 DNA: TGCGCCAGCAGCCAAAGTCCCGAAGCGGGTTTTAGGAACACTGAAGCTTTCTTT. Translating it yields CASSQSPEAGFRNTEAFF.

This clone has just a few counts. This chain uses TRBV6-1 with TRBJ2-7; no firm D call. V was clipped by 2 bases and J by 7 bases, with 6 bases between them. This CDR3 spans 11 amino acids. Per germline, CDR1 MNHNS and CDR2 SASEGT. In DNA form, the CDR3 reads TGTGCCAGCAGTGAACTGTCGGAGCAGTACTTC. Translation gives CASSELSEQYF.